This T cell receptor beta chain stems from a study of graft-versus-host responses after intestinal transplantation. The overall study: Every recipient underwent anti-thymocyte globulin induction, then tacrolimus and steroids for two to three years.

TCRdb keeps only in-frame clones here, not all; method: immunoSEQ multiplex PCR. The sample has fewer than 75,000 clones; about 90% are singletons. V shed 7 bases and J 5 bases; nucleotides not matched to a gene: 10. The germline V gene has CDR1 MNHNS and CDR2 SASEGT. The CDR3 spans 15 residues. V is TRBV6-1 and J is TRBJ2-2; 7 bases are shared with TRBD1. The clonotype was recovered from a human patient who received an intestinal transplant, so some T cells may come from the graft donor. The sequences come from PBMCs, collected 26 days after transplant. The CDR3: CASTGTAISTGELFF. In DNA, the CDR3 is TGTGCCAGCACTGGGACAGCAATAAGTACCGGGGAGCTGTTTTTT.